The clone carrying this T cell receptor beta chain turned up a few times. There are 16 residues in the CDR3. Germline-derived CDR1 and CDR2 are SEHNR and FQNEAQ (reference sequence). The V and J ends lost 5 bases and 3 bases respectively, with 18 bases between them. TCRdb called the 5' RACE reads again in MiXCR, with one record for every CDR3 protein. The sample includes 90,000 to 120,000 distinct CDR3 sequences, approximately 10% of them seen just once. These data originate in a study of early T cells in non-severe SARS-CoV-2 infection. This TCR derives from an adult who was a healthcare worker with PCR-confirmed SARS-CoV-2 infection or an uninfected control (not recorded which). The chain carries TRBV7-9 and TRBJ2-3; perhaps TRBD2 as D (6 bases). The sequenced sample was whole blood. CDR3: CASSLTEGTWTDTQYF. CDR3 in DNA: TGTGCCAGCAGCCTCACCGAAGGGACTTGGACAGATACGCAGTATTTT.